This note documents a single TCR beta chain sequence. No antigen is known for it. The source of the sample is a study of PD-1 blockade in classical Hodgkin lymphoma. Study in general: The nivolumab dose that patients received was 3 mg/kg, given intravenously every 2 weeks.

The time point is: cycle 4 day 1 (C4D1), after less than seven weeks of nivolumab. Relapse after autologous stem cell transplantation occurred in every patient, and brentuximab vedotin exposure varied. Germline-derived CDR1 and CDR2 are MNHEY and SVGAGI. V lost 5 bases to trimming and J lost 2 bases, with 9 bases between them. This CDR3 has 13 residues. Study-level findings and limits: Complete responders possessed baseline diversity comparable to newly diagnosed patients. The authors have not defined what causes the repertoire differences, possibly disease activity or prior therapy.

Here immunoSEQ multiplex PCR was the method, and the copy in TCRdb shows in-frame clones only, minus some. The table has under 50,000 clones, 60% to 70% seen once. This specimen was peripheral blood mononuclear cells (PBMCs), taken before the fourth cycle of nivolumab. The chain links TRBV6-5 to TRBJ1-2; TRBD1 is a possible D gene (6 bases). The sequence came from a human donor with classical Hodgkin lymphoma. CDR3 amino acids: CASSPGTNYGYTF. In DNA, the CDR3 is TGTGCCAGCAGTCCCGGGACAAACTATGGCTACACCTTC.